Included here is one T cell receptor beta chain sequence, with context. The data derive from a study of blood T cell repertoires in COVID-19. Germline CDR1 is SGHNT and CDR2 is YYREEE (reference sequence). Losses at the gene ends were 0 bases for V and 5 bases for J; bases not matched to a gene: 3. This CDR3 region has 14 residues. TCRdb's copy holds only in-frame clones and misses some; the assay was immunoSEQ multiplex PCR. This table has some 130,000 clones, approximately 74% appearing once. Sequencing used peripheral blood. The chain uses TRBV5-4 and TRBJ2-5; 8 nucleotides line up with TRBD2. The TCR comes from a woman between 70 and 85 years old with acute or convalescent COVID-19. CDR3 protein: CASSLDPGGETQYF. For the CDR3, the DNA is TGTGCCAGCAGCTTGGATCCGGGAGGGGAGACCCAGTACTTC.